Presented here are 14 T cell receptor beta chains from one specimen sequenced in a study of blood T cell repertoires in COVID-19. Profiling relied on immunoSEQ multiplex PCR, and the TCRdb table lists in-frame clones only, not all of them. This table has about 170,000 clones, about 86% appearing once. Sequenced input: peripheral blood. Receptors were obtained from a man between 50 and 59 years old with active or convalescent COVID-19.

The chain recombines TRBV19 with TRBJ2-3, with TRBD1 as a possible D gene (5 bases). The CDR3 consists of 11 residues. From germline, CDR1 is LNHDA and CDR2 SQIVND (reference sequence). Trimming removed 1 base from V and 14 bases from J, with 10 bases in between. CDR3 loop: CASSIGHQGYF. In DNA, the CDR3 is TGTGCCAGTAGTATAGGTCATCAGGGGTATTTT.

The chain carries TRBV15 and TRBJ2-5; possibly TRBD2 for D (6 bases). The CDR3 runs to 15 residues. In germline, CDR1 is LNHNV, CDR2 YYDKDF (reference sequence). Deletions cut 5 bases from V and 2 bases from J, with 15 bases between. The chain's CDR3 is CATSLGAGIQETQYF. The DNA of the CDR3 is TGTGCCACCAGCCTAGGGGCGGGGATACAAGAGACCCAGTACTTC.

The rearrangement joins TRBV9 to TRBJ1-4; TRBD1 might be the D (6 bases). Germline V lookup: CDR1 SGDLS, CDR2 YYNGEE. The V gene lost 3 bases and the J gene lost 2 bases, with 14 bases spanning the gap. This CDR3 region has 16 residues. The CDR3 loop reads CASSDGSGETNEKLFF. CDR3 DNA sequence: TGTGCCAGCAGCGACGGATCAGGGGAGACTAATGAAAAACTGTTTTTT.

The J gene is TRBJ1-1, the V gene TRBV4-1; no clear D gene. The ends were cut back, 0 bases at V and 10 bases at J, with 12 bases in the middle. The CDR3 is made up of 13 amino acids. The germline gives CDR1 MGHRA, CDR2 YSYEKL. The CDR3 coding sequence is TGCGCCAGCAGCCAAGATAGTAGTAGTGGAGCTTTCTTT. This sequence encodes CASSQDSSSGAFF.

This rearrangement joins TRBV4-3 to TRBJ2-3, with TRBD2 as a possible D gene (6 bases). With 8 bases removed from V and 4 bases from J, the gap between germline ends came to 19 bases. The germline V gene encodes CDR1 LGHNA and CDR2 YSLEER. The CDR3 runs to 15 residues. CDR3 loop: CASGGAATTADTQYF. CDR3 sequence (DNA): TGCGCCAGCGGCGGGGCCGCAACCACGGCAGATACGCAGTATTTT.

The sample holds a few counts of this clone. The chain has TRBV6-4 and TRBJ2-1, with 9 bases identical to TRBD2. V gave up 4 bases and J gave up 1 base; unmatched junction bases: 2. Germline CDR1 and CDR2: MRHNA and SNTAGT. This CDR3 comprises 15 residues. The CDR3 DNA sequence: TGTGCCAGCAGTGCTAGCGGGGCTTCCTACAATGAGCAGTTCTTC. Amino acid sequence: CASSASGASYNEQFF.

This sequence joins TRBV28 and TRBJ2-7; 12 bases are shared with TRBD1. The V segment lost 8 bases and the J segment 4 bases; nucleotides outside the gene matches: 3. The CDR3 runs 13 residues. Germline V gives CDR1 MDHEN, CDR2 SYDVKM. The CDR3 DNA reads as TGTGCCAGCGGGACAGGGGGCCGATACGAGCAGTACTTC. Translating gives CASGTGGRYEQYF.

This chain joins TRBV7-9 and TRBJ1-2; D perhaps matches TRBD1 (5 bases). Trimming left V 6 bases short and J 4 bases short, with 18 bases between. Germline-derived CDR1 and CDR2 are SEHNR and FQNEAQ (reference sequence). The CDR3 spans 15 residues. CDR3 in amino acids: CASSLDGGLGYGYTF. Here the CDR3 DNA reads TGTGCCAGCAGTTTGGACGGGGGATTGGGCTATGGCTACACCTTC. Combining the CDR3 with reference TRBV7-9 and TRBJ1-2 gives the whole variable domain DTGVSQNPRHKITKRGQNVTFRCDPISEHNRLYWYRQTLGQGPEFLTYFQNEAQLEKSRLLSDRFSAERPKGSFSTLEIQRTEQGDSAMYLCASSLDGGLGYGYTFGSGTRLTVV.

The V call is TRBV24-1, the J call TRBJ2-5; 8 bases match TRBD1. The CDR3 runs to 16 residues. Losses at the gene ends were 3 bases for V and 2 bases for J; bases not matched to a gene: 7. The germline gives CDR1 KGHDR, CDR2 SFDVKD. This chain's CDR3 is CATSDRPGQGQETQYF. In nucleotides, the CDR3 is TGTGCCACCAGTGATCGTCCCGGACAGGGACAAGAGACCCAGTACTTC.

This clone came up once. The rearrangement links TRBV11-3 to TRBJ1-2; the D gene is possibly TRBD1 (5 bases). V gave up 2 bases and J gave up 0 bases, with 19 bases separating them. The CDR3 length is 18 residues. Germline V gives CDR1 SGHNT, CDR2 YENEEA. The CDR3 DNA reads as TGTGCCAGCAGCTTATCGGGAGACAGCACCCGTTCTAACTATGGCTACACCTTC. This codes for CASSLSGDSTRSNYGYTF.

V and J are TRBV15 and TRBJ1-1, with D perhaps TRBD1 (5 bases). The ends were cut back, 8 bases at V and 4 bases at J, with 20 bases in the middle. CDR1 and CDR2 (germline): LNHNV, YYDKDF (reference sequence). CDR3 length equals 15 residues. This CDR3 is CATAQSPVGGTEAFF. The DNA for the CDR3 is TGTGCCACCGCCCAGAGTCCGGTGGGGGGCACTGAAGCTTTCTTT.

This rearrangement joins TRBV11-3 to TRBJ2-7; D is possibly TRBD1 (5 bases). CDR1 and CDR2 from the germline V gene are SGHNT and YENEEA. The CDR3 spans 15 residues. The V end lost 0 bases, the J end lost 4 bases, and 13 bases lay between the germline ends. The CDR3 bases are TGTGCCAGCAGCTTAGAACGTGACAGAGGTTACGAGCAGTACTTC. Its protein product is CASSLERDRGYEQYF. Full variable domain (remainder filled in from reference TRBV11-3 and TRBJ2-7): EAGVVQSPRYKIIEKKQPVAFWCNPISGHNTLYWYLQNLGQGPELLIRYENEEAVDDSQLPKDRFSAERLKGVDSTLKIQPAELGDSAVYLCASSLERDRGYEQYFGPGTRLTVT.

The chain is built from TRBV7-9 and TRBJ2-3; TRBD2 matches at 7 bases. V was clipped by 7 bases and J by 5 bases; unmatched bases: 12. Germline V gives CDR1 SEHNR, CDR2 FQNEAQ (reference sequence). The CDR3 runs 15 residues. In DNA, the CDR3 is TGTGCCAGCACCCGGACCAGCGGGGTGGGAGATACGCAGTATTTT. Translation: CASTRTSGVGDTQYF.

This chain uses TRBV5-1 with TRBJ2-1; the match to TRBD2 covers 9 bases. Germline lookup yields CDR1 SGHRS and CDR2 YFSETQ. J was trimmed by 9 bases and V by 1 base; bases with no gene match: 11. CDR3 length: 16 amino acids. The CDR3 loop reads CASSLKLAGGQVEQFF. The CDR3 DNA reads as TGCGCCAGCAGCTTGAAATTGGCGGGAGGGCAGGTTGAGCAGTTCTTC. Drawing the rest from reference TRBV5-1 and TRBJ2-1, the complete variable domain is KAGVTQTPRYLIKTRGQQVTLSCSPISGHRSVSWYQQTPGQGLQFLFEYFSETQRNKGNFPGRFSGRQFSNSRSEMNVSTLELGDSALYLCASSLKLAGGQVEQFFGPGTRLTVL.